This is a list of T cell receptor beta chains from one sample in a study of blood T cell repertoires in COVID-19. Libraries were prepared by immunoSEQ multiplex PCR; TCRdb keeps only in-frame clonotypes and omits some of them. The sample yields about 150,000 clones, about 80% seen once. Sequencing was performed on peripheral blood. The receptors were gathered from a human donor in a cohort sampled during active COVID-19. Each CDR3 is given with its conserved first and last residue. Each record gives: CDR3 protein, CDR3 DNA, clone size, J gene, V gene, D gene. D genes are given only for firm matches. Some rows have no size entry. The others give once, few or many, or a class for an expanded clone.

CASSVEGGRVYEQFF	TGTGCCAGCAGCGTAGAGGGAGGGAGAGTATATGAGCAGTTCTTC	once	TRBJ2-1	TRBV9	TRBD2
CASSLVASGTDTQYF	TGTGCCAGCAGCTTAGTAGCGAGCGGCACAGATACGCAGTATTTT	.	TRBJ2-3	TRBV7-2	.
CASSPWTSGRAGGDEQFF	TGTGCCAGCAGCCCGTGGACTAGCGGGAGGGCAGGGGGCGATGAGCAGTTCTTC	.	TRBJ2-1	TRBV14	TRBD2
CATSRDHGTGNYNEQFF	TGTGCCACCAGCAGAGATCACGGGACAGGGAATTACAATGAGCAGTTCTTC	.	TRBJ2-1	TRBV15	TRBD1
CAGRPSDREVGEAFF	TGTGCCGGGCGACCTTCGGACAGGGAAGTTGGTGAAGCTTTCTTT	.	TRBJ1-1	TRBV7-9	TRBD1
CASSLGGQRNTEAFF	TGTGCCAGCAGCTTAGGGGGACAGCGAAACACTGAAGCTTTCTTT	.	TRBJ1-1	TRBV7-9	TRBD1
CASRTGVRSPLHF	TGTGCCAGCAGGACAGGGGTGCGTTCACCCCTCCACTTT	.	TRBJ1-6	TRBV6-5	TRBD1
CASSLRVAGAGETQYF	TGTGCCAGCAGCTTGAGGGTAGCGGGAGCGGGAGAGACCCAGTACTTC	.	TRBJ2-5	TRBV5-4	TRBD2
CASSLAVTGISGELFF	TGTGCCAGCAGCTTAGCTGTGACAGGGATCTCCGGGGAGCTGTTTTTT	.	TRBJ2-2	TRBV7-6	TRBD1
CASSLATAYNEQFF	TGTGCCAGCAGCCTCGCCACAGCTTACAATGAGCAGTTCTTC	.	TRBJ2-1	TRBV6-2/TRBV6-3	.